This T cell receptor beta chain came from a study of T cells in Graves' hyperthyroidism and ophthalmopathy. Using RNA transcripts as the source, TCR beta CDR3 regions were amplified. During a first-round RT-PCR of the TCR CDR3, the HTBI primer set was used. TCRdb re-derived calls from the multiplex PCR reads in MiXCR, one entry per CDR3 protein. Found here are roughly 500,000 distinct CDR3 sequences, approximately 48% of them singletons; the top ten hold about two fifths. Exclusion of patients followed from uncontrolled infection, other autoimmune disease, pregnancy or lactation. About this clonotype: Its antigen is still unknown.

Study conclusions and caveats: Blood shared most expanded thyroid clonotypes above 0.001.

The germline gives CDR1 SQVTM, CDR2 ANQGSEA. CDR3 length: 15 residues. J was trimmed by 2 bases and V by 4 bases; bases with no gene match: 7. This sequence joins TRBV29-1 and TRBJ2-7; 11 bases agree with TRBD2. The sequenced material came from peripheral blood or thyroid tissue (not recorded which). This clonotype was sampled from an adult woman with Graves' disease, either hyperthyroidism or ophthalmopathy (not recorded which). CDR3 sequence: CSVGLAGRSTYEQYF. The CDR3 region has the DNA TGCAGCGTTGGACTAGCGGGGAGAAGTACCTACGAGCAGTACTTC.